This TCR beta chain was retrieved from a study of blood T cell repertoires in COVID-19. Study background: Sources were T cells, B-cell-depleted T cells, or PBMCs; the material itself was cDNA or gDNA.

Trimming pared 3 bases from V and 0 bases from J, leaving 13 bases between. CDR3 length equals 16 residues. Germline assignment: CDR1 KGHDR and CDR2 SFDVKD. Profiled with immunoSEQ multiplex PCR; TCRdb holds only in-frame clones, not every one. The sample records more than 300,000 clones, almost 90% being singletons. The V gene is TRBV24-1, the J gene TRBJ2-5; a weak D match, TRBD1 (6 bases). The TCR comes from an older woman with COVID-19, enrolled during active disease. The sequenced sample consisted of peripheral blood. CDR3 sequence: CATSDGARGNQETQYF. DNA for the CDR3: TGTGCCACCAGTGATGGTGCTAGGGGGAACCAAGAGACCCAGTACTTC.